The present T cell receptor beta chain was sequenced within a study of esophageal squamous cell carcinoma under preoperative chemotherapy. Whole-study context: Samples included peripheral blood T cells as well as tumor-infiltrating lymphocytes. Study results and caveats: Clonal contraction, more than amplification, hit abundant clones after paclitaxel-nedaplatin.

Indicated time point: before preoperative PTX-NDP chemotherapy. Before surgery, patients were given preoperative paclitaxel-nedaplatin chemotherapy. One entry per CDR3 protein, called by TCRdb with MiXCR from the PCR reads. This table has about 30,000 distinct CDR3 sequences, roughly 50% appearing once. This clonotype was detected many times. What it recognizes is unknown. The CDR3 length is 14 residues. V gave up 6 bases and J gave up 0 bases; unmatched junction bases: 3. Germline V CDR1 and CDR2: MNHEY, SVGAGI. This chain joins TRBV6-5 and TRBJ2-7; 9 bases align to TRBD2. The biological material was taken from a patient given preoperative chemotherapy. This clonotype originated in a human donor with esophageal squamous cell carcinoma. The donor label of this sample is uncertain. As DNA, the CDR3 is TGTGCCAGCAGAATTAGCGGGAGCTCCTACGAGCAGTACTTC. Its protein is CASRISGSSYEQYF.